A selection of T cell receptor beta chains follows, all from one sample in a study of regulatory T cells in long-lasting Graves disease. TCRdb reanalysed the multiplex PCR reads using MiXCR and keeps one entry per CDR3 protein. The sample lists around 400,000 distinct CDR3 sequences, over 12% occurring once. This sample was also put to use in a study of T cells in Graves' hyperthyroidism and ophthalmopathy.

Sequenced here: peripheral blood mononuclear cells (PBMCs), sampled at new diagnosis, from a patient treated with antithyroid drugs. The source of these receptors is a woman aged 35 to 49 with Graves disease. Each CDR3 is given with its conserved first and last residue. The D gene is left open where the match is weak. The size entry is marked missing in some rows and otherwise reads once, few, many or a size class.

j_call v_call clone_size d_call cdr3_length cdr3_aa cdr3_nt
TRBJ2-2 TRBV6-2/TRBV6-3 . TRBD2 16 CASSHGLAGGIGELFF TGTGCCAGCAGTCACGGACTAGCGGGAGGAATCGGGGAGCTGTTTTTT
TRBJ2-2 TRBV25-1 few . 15 CASSEFFGNTGELFF TGTGCCAGCAGTGAATTCTTCGGGAACACCGGGGAGCTGTTTTTT
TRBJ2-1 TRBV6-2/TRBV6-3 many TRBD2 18 CASSYPFRLAGSLEEQFF TGTGCCAGCAGTTACCCGTTCCGACTAGCGGGGTCACTTGAGGAGCAGTTCTTC
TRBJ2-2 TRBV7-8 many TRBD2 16 CASSPGLAENTGELFF TGTGCCAGCAGCCCGGGACTAGCGGAAAACACCGGGGAGCTGTTTTTT
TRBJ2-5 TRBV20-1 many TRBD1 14 CSARPRQGLETQYF TGCAGTGCTAGACCTCGACAGGGGCTAGAGACCCAGTACTTC
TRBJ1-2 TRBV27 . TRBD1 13 CASSWDRGFGYTF TGTGCCAGCAGTTGGGACAGGGGGTTTGGCTACACCTTC
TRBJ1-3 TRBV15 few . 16 CATSISQAGSGNTIYF TGTGCCACCAGCATTAGCCAGGCGGGATCTGGAAACACCATATATTTT
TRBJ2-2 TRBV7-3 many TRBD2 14 CASSPTSVSGELFF TGTGCCAGCAGCCCTACTAGCGTTTCCGGGGAGCTGTTTTTT
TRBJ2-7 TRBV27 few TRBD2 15 CASSLLAGVFYEQYF TGTGCCAGCAGTTTACTAGCGGGAGTTTTCTACGAGCAGTACTTC
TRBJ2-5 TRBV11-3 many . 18 CASSLAVRLMSYQETQYF TGTGCCAGCAGCTTAGCCGTCCGGTTAATGTCGTACCAAGAGACCCAGTACTTC
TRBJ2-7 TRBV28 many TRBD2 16 CATRGDYTGLPYEQYF TGTGCCACCAGAGGGGACTACACTGGACTACCCTACGAGCAGTACTTC
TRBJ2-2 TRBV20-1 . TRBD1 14 CSARGQGDTGELFF TGCAGTGCTAGAGGACAGGGGGACACCGGGGAGCTGTTTTTT
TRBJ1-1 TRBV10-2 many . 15 CASSESSTLGTEAFF TGCGCCAGCAGTGAGTCGAGTACGTTAGGGACTGAAGCTTTCTTT
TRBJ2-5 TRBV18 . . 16 CASSDRNRDTSGTQYF TGTGCCAGCTCAGATAGAAACCGGGACACTTCTGGGACCCAGTACTTC
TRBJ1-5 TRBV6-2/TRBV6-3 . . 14 CASKTGAGNQPQHF TGTGCCAGCAAGACAGGTGCGGGCAATCAGCCCCAGCATTTT
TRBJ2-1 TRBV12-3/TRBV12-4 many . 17 CASSLGSAPSSYNEQFF TGTGCCAGCAGTTTAGGATCTGCCCCGAGCTCCTACAATGAGCAGTTCTTC
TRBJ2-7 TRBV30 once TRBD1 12 CAWSRGLYEQYF TGTGCCTGGTCCAGGGGGCTTTACGAGCAGTACTTC
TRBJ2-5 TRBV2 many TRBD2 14 CASSRTSGSETQYF TGTGCCAGCAGTCGGACTAGCGGGTCGGAGACCCAGTACTTC
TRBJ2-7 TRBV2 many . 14 CASSPQYGSYEQYF TGTGCCAGCAGTCCTCAGTACGGATCCTACGAGCAGTACTTC
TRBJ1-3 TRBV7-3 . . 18 CASSPNNPSGAGGNTIYF TGTGCCAGCAGCCCAAATAATCCCTCGGGGGCCGGTGGAAACACCATATATTTT
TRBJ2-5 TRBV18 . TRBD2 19 CASSSMTSGRKAKEETQYF TGTGCCAGCTCATCAATGACTAGCGGGAGGAAGGCTAAGGAAGAGACCCAGTACTTC
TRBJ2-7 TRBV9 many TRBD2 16 CASSVAGSGRAGEQYF TGTGCCAGCAGCGTAGCGGGTAGCGGGAGGGCAGGCGAGCAGTACTTC